Reported below is one T cell receptor beta chain. Its specific antigen is unknown. Base qualities are not recorded, but no much larger clone differs from it by a single base. Counted from cysteine to phenylalanine, this CDR3 has 11 amino acids. CDR3 DNA only is kept here, 33 bases in frame from base 1. The germline ends are 5 bases apart after V is trimmed by 7 bases and J by 4 bases. From a lookup of the germline V gene, CDR1 and CDR2 are MDHEN and SYDVKM. This sample was included in a study of T cell changes during pregnancy in multiple sclerosis (dated by TCRdb to between 2018 and 2020). A note on the overall study: The study examined how the T cell repertoire changed over the course of pregnancy in women with multiple sclerosis.

Preparation of the library involved the immunoSEQ multiplex PCR assay. TCRdb holds this immuneACCESS table with in-frame rearrangements only. Some clones are missing; in checked studies, unresolved V genes explain under half, and the rest has no known cause. The sample table holds about 70,000 clones, of which roughly 91% were seen once. The ten top clones hold about 0.31% of the sample. The chain joins TRBV28 to TRBJ1-3, with the D gene not clear enough to name. This material consisted of CD4+ T cells from peripheral blood mononuclear cells, taken after pregnancy. The origin of this receptor is a female donor with multiple sclerosis, enrolled in a pregnancy study. CDR3 sequence: CASNIGNTIYF. The DNA is TGTGCCAGCAACATCGGAAACACCATATATTTT.